One sample yielded the 10 T cell receptor beta chains listed below, sequenced in a study of T-cell reconstitution after alpha-beta-depleted transplantation in children. Unique molecular identifiers tagged the TCRbeta library. TCRdb redid the calling of the PCR reads with MiXCR, one entry per CDR3 protein. The sample shows about 70,000 distinct CDR3 sequences, roughly 10% of them seen only once. The source was PBMCs, collected before TCRalphabeta/CD19-depleted stem cell transplant. These receptors originate from a boy aged 5-17 years with acute myeloid leukemia, due to receive a stem cell transplant.

The gene calls are TRBV4-3 and TRBJ2-5; D call uncertain. Germline CDR1 LGHNA, CDR2 YSLEER. This CDR3 is built from 15 residues. V was pared by 0 bases and J by 5 bases, with 13 bases between. The CDR3 is CASSQDVRPRETQYF. CDR3 in DNA: TGCGCCAGCAGCCAAGATGTAAGACCGAGGGAGACCCAGTACTTC.

The chain employs TRBV6-5 and TRBJ2-1; perhaps TRBD1 as D (6 bases). The CDR3 contains 13 residues. Germline V gene lookup returns CDR1 MNHEY and CDR2 SVGAGI. V was shortened by 1 base and J by 8 bases, with 9 bases between the two germline ends. The CDR3 DNA reads TGTGCCAGCAGTTACTATGCAGGGGATGAGCAGTTCTTC. Protein product: CASSYYAGDEQFF.

This clonotype was observed many times. CDR3 sequence reads: CASSFTGTGGTFGNSPLHF. CDR3 sequence (DNA): TGTGCCAGCAGTTTCACAGGGACAGGGGGCACCTTCGGCAATTCACCCCTCCACTTT. The rearrangement uses TRBV27 and TRBJ1-6, with 12 bases lining up with TRBD1. V gave up 3 bases and J gave up 7 bases; unmatched junction bases: 13. Germline V gene lookup returns CDR1 MNHEY and CDR2 SMNVEV (reference sequence). The CDR3 extends over 19 amino acids.

This clonotype was observed at least ten times. V usage is TRBV11-3 and J usage is TRBJ2-6, with 8 nucleotides matching TRBD1. After removal of 3 bases from V and 1 base from J, the junction contained 2 bases not matched to a gene. Germline V gives CDR1 SGHNT, CDR2 YENEEA. CDR3 length: 16 amino acids. The CDR3 coding sequence is TGTGCCAGCAGCTTTGGACAGGGTTCTGGGGCCAACGTCCTGACTTTC. Translation gives CASSFGQGSGANVLTF. Complete variable domain (other parts from reference TRBV11-3 and TRBJ2-6): EAGVVQSPRYKIIEKKQPVAFWCNPISGHNTLYWYLQNLGQGPELLIRYENEEAVDDSQLPKDRFSAERLKGVDSTLKIQPAELGDSAVYLCASSFGQGSGANVLTFGAGSRLTVL.

This clonotype was seen repeatedly, ten times or more. The chain combines TRBV3-1 with TRBJ1-4; weak D call: TRBD1 (5 bases). Germline V gene sequence: CDR1 LGHDT, CDR2 YNNKEL (reference sequence). V was cut by 1 base and J by 8 bases, with 20 bases left in between. This CDR3 comprises 17 residues. CDR3 sequence reads: CASSQVRDGLRREKLFF. The CDR3 DNA follows: TGTGCCAGCAGCCAAGTGCGGGACGGCCTTAGGAGAGAAAAACTGTTTTTT.

In this sample, this clonotype turned up many times. The chain carries TRBV20-1 and TRBJ1-6; D is perhaps TRBD1 (5 bases). Germline V gene data show CDR1 as DFQATT and CDR2 as SNEGSKA (reference sequence). V shed 6 bases and J shed 14 bases, with 14 bases lying between them. The CDR3 is 11 residues long. The chain's CDR3 is CSAAQAGALHF. The CDR3 DNA follows: TGCAGTGCGGCACAGGCGGGGGCCCTCCACTTT.

This clonotype was recorded at least ten times. The rearrangement joins TRBV18 to TRBJ2-7; the match to TRBD2 covers 8 bases. The CDR3 runs to 16 residues. After removal of 2 bases from V and 4 bases from J, the junction contained 10 bases not matched to a gene. Germline V CDR1 and CDR2: KGHSH, LQKENI. CDR3 nucleotide sequence: TGTGCCAGCTCACCATCGAGCGGGAGAGGGTGGTACGAGCAGTACTTC. This translates into CASSPSSGRGWYEQYF. The whole variable domain, filled in from reference TRBV18 and TRBJ2-7, reads NAGVMQNPRHLVRRRGQEARLRCSPMKGHSHVYWYRQLPEEGLKFMVYLQKENIIDESGMPKERFSAEFPKEGPSILRIQQVVRGDSAAYFCASSPSSGRGWYEQYFGPGTRLTVT.

This clonotype was detected many times. The J gene is TRBJ1-3, the V gene TRBV7-2; D unclear. The germline CDR1 and CDR2 sequences are SGHTA and FQGNSA. Trimming left V 5 bases short and J 1 base short, with 15 bases between. This CDR3 region has 16 residues. The CDR3 nucleotides are TGTGCCAGCAGCCTGAAACCCACGGGGTCTGGAAACACCATATATTTT. Its translation: CASSLKPTGSGNTIYF.

This clonotype has ten or more counts. The chain combines TRBV7-3 with TRBJ2-5; 8 nucleotides align to TRBD2. Per the germline V gene, CDR1 is SGHTA and CDR2 is FQGTGA. Trimming removed 2 bases from V and 5 bases from J; junction bases left unmatched: 7. This CDR3 comprises 15 residues. CDR3 coding DNA: TGTGCCAGCAGCTTATCCGGACTAGCTGGGGAGACCCAGTACTTC. It is translated as CASSLSGLAGETQYF.

This clonotype was seen many times. The chain recombines TRBV9 with TRBJ2-1; D remains ambiguous. This CDR3 is built from 12 residues. V was cut by 3 bases and J by 12 bases, with 13 bases left in between. Germline values: CDR1 SGDLS, CDR2 YYNGEE. The CDR3 DNA is TGTGCCAGCAGCGCTACTCCATCAAGGCAGTTCTTC. This translates into CASSATPSRQFF.